This T cell receptor (beta chain) was identified in a study of Ad26.COV2.S vaccination and SARS-CoV-2 variants. Whole-study findings and limits: Analyses of TCR breadth and depth may have underestimated total T cell responses. Researchers reported similar non-spike TCR breadth in vaccine and placebo recipients. Breadth, reportedly substantial, characterized the spike-specific CD8+ and CD4+ T cell responses after vaccination.

Measured with immunoSEQ multiplex PCR; TCRdb has only the in-frame clones, and not every one. The repertoire consists of about 350,000 clones, with approximately 86% occurring once and the leading ten covering around 10%. Concerning this clone: Its antigen is as yet unknown. Other DNA sequences in this sample translate to the same CDR3.

The CDR3 is 12 residues long. V lost 5 bases and J lost 7, with 12 bases in between. The treatment: roughly 19 received Ad26.COV2.S at low or high dose, single or two shots; roughly 5 received placebo; per-sample allocation not given. Sampling was performed 63 days after the first vaccine or placebo injection. Expression of Wuhan-strain SARS-CoV-2 spike came from the Ad26 vector that formed the vaccine. The clonotype comes from a person between 18 and 60 years old who received the Ad26.COV2.S COVID-19 vaccine or a placebo. The rearrangement joins TRBV12-3 or TRBV12-4 to TRBJ2-7; D is perhaps TRBD1 (6 bases). This specimen was peripheral blood, taken in a trial of Ad26.COV2.S vaccine versus placebo. CDR3: CASSPTGYEQYF. DNA of the CDR3: TGTGCCAGCAGTCCCACAGGGTATGAGCAGTACTTC.